This T cell receptor (beta chain) was sequenced during a study of T-cell memory formation after mild COVID-19. Study conclusions and caveats: CM and EM subsets held most contracting CD4+ clones; EMRA held CD8+ ones. Memory cells collected pre-infection included some clones that later responded, suggesting cross-reactive memory joined. While clones contracting from day 15 to 85 were balanced between CD4 and CD8, later expanders leaned CD4+.

With 7 bases removed from V and 5 bases from J, the gap between germline ends came to 12 bases. Germline V gene lookup returns CDR1 MNHEY and CDR2 SVGAGI. This CDR3 is built from 14 residues. This clonotype was seen a few times. Its specificity is not known. Via MiXCR, TCRdb re-called the 5' RACE reads, giving one row per CDR3 protein. The sample contains under 450,000 distinct CDR3 sequences, 20% to 25% of which appear only once. This clonotype originated in an adult woman who had mild COVID-19 (a few samples of this study predate the infection). Cell type and time point are not known. This chain uses TRBV6-5 with TRBJ1-6; D ambiguous. The material sequenced was PBMCs or a T cell subset sorted from them (not recorded which). In nucleotides, the CDR3 is TGTGCCAGCAAACAGAGACGTAATAATTCACCCCTCCACTTT. Amino acid sequence: CASKQRRNNSPLHF.